This T cell receptor beta chain was found in a study of blood T cell dynamics during melanoma immunotherapy. The ends lost 2 bases at V and 1 base at J; junction bases unmatched: 4. The CDR3 runs 17 residues. Germline assignment: CDR1 MNHNS and CDR2 SASEGT. DNA loading was fixed at about 0.35 ug for all bulk PBMC samples. Clones were sequenced by immunoSEQ multiplex PCR, and TCRdb holds only the in-frame ones, with some missing. The table has some 16,000 clones, under 90% seen once. Time point indicated: pre-treatment baseline. The chain combines TRBV6-1 with TRBJ2-6; 8 bases are a match to TRBD1. The source is a human donor with melanoma. The sample here was blood, taken from a patient treated with checkpoint blockade. CDR3 sequence reads: CASSERDRTSGANVLTF. The DNA of the CDR3 is TGTGCCAGCAGTGAAAGGGACAGGACTTCTGGGGCCAACGTCCTGACTTTC.